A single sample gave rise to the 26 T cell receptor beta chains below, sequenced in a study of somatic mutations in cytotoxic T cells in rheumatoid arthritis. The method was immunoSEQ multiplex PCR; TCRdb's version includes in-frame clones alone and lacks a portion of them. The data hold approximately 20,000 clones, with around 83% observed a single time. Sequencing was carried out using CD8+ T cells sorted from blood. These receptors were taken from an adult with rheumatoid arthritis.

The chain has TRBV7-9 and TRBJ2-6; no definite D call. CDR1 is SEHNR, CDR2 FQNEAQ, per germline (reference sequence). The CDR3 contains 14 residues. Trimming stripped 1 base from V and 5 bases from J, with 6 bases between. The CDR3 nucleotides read TGTGCCAGCAGCTTAGATTTAAGGGCCAACGTCCTGACTTTC. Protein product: CASSLDLRANVLTF. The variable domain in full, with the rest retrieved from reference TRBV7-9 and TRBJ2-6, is DTGVSQNPRHKITKRGQNVTFRCDPISEHNRLYWYRQTLGQGPEFLTYFQNEAQLEKSRLLSDRFSAERPKGSFSTLEIQRTEQGDSAMYLCASSLDLRANVLTFGAGSRLTVL.

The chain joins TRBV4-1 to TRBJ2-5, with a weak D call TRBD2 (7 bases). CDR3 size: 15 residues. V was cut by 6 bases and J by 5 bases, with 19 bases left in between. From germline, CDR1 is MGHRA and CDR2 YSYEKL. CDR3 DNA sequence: TGCGCCAGCAGTAACAGGGCGGGAGATGTGGAGACCCAGTACTTC. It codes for CASSNRAGDVETQYF.

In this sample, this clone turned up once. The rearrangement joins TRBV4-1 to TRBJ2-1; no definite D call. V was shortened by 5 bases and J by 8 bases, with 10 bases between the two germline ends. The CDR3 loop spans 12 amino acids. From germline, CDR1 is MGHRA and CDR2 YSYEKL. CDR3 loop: CASSSDGDEQFF. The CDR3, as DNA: TGCGCCAGCAGCTCTGATGGAGATGAGCAGTTCTTC.

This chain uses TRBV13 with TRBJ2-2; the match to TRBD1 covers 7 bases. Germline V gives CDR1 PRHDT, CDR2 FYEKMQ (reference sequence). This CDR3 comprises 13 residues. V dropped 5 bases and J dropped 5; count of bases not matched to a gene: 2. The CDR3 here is CASSPGGTGELFF. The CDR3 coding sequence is TGTGCCAGCAGCCCAGGGGGTACCGGGGAGCTGTTTTTT.

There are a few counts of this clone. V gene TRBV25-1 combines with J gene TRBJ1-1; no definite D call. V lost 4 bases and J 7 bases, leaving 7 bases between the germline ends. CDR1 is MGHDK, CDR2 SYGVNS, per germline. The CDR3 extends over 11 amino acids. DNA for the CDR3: TGTGCCAGCAGTGCTGCGTTTGAAGCTTTCTTT. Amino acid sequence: CASSAAFEAFF.

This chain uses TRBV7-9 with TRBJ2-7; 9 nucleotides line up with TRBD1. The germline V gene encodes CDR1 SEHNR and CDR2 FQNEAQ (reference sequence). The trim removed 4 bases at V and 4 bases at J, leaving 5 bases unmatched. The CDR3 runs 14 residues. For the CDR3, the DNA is TGTGCCAGCAGCTCCGGGACAGGGATGTACGAGCAGTACTTC. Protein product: CASSSGTGMYEQYF.

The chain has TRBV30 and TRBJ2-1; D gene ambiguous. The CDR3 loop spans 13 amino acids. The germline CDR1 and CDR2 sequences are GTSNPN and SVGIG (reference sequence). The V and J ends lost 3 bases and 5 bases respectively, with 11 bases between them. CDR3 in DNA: TGTGCCTGGAGCGCAAACCCAGACAATGAGCAGTTCTTC. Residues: CAWSANPDNEQFF.

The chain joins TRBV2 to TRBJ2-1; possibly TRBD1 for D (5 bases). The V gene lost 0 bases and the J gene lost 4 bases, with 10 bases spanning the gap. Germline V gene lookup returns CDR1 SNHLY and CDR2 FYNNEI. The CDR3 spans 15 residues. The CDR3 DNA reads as TGTGCCAGCAGTGAAGCGCAGGGTACGTACAATGAGCAGTTCTTC. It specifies CASSEAQGTYNEQFF. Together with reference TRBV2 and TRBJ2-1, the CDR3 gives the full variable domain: EPEVTQTPSHQVTQMGQEVILRCVPISNHLYFYWYRQILGQKVEFLVSFYNNEISEKSEIFDDQFSVERPDGSNFTLKIRSTKLEDSAMYFCASSEAQGTYNEQFFGPGTRLTVL.

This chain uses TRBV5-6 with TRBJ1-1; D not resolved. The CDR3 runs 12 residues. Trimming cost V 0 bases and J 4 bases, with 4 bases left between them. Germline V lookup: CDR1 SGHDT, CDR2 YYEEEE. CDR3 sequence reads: CASSLEVTEAFF. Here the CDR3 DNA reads TGTGCCAGCAGCTTGGAGGTCACTGAAGCTTTCTTT. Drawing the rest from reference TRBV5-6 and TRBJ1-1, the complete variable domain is DAGVTQSPTHLIKTRGQQVTLRCSPKSGHDTVSWYQQALGQGPQFIFQYYEEEERQRGNFPDRFSGHQFPNYSSELNVNALLLGDSALYLCASSLEVTEAFFGQGTRLTVV.

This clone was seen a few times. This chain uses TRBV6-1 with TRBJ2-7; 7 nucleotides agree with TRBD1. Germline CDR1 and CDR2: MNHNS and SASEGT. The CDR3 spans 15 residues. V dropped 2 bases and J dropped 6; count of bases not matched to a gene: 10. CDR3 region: CASSELYRGRLEQYF. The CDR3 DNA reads TGTGCCAGCAGTGAATTGTACAGGGGAAGACTCGAGCAGTACTTC.

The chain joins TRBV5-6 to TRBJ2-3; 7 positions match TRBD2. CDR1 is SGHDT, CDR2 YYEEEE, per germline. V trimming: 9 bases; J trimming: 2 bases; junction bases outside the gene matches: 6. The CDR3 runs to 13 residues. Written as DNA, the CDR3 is TGTGCCACCTCAGCGGGAATCACAGATACGCAGTATTTT. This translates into CATSAGITDTQYF.

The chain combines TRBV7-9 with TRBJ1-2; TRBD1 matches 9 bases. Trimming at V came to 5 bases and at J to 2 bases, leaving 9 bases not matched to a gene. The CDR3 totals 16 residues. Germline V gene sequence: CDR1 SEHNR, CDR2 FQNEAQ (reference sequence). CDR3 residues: CASSVRDRVTNYGYTF. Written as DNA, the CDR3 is TGTGCCAGCAGCGTCCGGGACAGGGTGACAAACTATGGCTACACCTTC.

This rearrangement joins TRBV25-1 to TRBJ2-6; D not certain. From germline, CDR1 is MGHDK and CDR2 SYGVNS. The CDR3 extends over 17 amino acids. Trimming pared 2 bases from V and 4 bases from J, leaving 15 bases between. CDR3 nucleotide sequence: TGTGCCAGCAGTGAAATCACAGTCGCTCTCGGGGCCAACGTCCTGACTTTC. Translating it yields CASSEITVALGANVLTF. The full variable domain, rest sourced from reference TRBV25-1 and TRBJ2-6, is EADIYQTPRYLVIGTGKKITLECSQTMGHDKMYWYQQDPGMELHLIHYSYGVNSTEKGDLSSESTVSRIRTEHFPLTLESARPSHTSQYLCASSEITVALGANVLTFGAGSRLTVL.

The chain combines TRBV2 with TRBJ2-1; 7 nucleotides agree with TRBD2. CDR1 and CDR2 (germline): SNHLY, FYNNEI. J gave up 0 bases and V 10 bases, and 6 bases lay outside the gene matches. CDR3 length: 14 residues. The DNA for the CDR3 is TGTGCCACCCTTGGGGGGGTCTCCTACAATGAGCAGTTCTTC. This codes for CATLGGVSYNEQFF.

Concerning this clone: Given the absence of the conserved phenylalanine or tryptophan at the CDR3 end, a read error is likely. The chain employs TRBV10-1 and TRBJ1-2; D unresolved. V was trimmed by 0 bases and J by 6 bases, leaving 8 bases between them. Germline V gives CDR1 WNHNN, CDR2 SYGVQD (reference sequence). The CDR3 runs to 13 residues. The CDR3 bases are TGCGCCAGCAGTGAGTCGGCCAGCGATGGCTACACCCTC. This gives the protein CASSESASDGYTL.

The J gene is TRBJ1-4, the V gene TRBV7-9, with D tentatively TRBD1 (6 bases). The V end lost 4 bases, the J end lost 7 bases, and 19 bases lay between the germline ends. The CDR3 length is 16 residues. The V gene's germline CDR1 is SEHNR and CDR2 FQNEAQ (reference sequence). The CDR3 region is CASSSDVLLGGEKLFF. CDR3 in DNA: TGTGCCAGCAGCTCGGACGTCCTGCTAGGGGGTGAAAAACTGTTTTTT. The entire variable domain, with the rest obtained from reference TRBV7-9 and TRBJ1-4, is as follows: DTGVSQNPRHKITKRGQNVTFRCDPISEHNRLYWYRQTLGQGPEFLTYFQNEAQLEKSRLLSDRFSAERPKGSFSTLEIQRTEQGDSAMYLCASSSDVLLGGEKLFFGSGTQLSVL.

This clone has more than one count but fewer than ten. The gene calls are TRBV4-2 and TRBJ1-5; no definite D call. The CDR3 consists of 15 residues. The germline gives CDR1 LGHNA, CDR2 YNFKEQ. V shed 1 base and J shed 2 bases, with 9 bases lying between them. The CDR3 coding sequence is TGTGCCAGCAGCCAAGTGAGCCAGGGCAATCAGCCCCAGCATTTT. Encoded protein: CASSQVSQGNQPQHF.

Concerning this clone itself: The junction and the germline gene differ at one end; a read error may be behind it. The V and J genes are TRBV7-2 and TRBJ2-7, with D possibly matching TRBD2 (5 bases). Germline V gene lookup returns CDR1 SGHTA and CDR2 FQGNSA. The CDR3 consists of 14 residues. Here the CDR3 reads CASTLNGVSYEQYF. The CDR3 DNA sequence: TGTGCCAGCACCTTAAACGGGGTGTCCTACGAGCAGTACTTC.

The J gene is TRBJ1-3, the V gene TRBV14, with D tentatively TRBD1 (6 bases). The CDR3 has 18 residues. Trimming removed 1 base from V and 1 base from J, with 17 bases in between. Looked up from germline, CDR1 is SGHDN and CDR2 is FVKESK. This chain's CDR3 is CASSQAGAGRGSGNTIYF. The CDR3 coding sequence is TGTGCCAGCAGCCAAGCGGGGGCAGGAAGAGGTTCTGGAAACACCATATATTTT.

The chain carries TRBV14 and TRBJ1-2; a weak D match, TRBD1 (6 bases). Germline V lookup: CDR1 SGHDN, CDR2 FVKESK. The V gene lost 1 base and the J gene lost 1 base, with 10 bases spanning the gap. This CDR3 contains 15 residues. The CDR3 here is CASSQVGGRNYGYTF. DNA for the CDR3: TGTGCCAGCAGCCAAGTAGGGGGACGTAACTATGGCTACACCTTC. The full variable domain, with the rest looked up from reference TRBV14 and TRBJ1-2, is EAGVTQFPSHSVIEKGQTVTLRCDPISGHDNLYWYRRVMGKEIKFLLHFVKESKQDESGMPNNRFLAERTGGTYSTLKVQPAELEDSGVYFCASSQVGGRNYGYTFGSGTRLTVV.

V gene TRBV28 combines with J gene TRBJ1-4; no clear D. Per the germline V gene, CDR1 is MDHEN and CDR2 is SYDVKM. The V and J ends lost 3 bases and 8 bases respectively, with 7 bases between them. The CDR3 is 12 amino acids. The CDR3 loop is CASSLEAEKLFF. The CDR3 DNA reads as TGTGCCAGCAGTTTGGAGGCGGAAAAACTGTTTTTT.

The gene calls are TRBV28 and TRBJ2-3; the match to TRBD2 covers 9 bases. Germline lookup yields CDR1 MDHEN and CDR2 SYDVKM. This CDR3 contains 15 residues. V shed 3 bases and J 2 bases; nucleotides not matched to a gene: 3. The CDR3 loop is CASSLTSGYTDTQYF. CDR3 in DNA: TGTGCCAGCAGTTTGACTAGCGGATACACAGATACGCAGTATTTT.

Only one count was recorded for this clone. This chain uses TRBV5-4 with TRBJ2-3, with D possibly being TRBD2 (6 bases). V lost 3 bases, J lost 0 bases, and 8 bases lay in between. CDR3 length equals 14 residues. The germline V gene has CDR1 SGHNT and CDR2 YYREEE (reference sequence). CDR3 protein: CASSSEGSTDTQYF. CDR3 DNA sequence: TGTGCCAGCAGCTCGGAGGGAAGCACAGATACGCAGTATTTT. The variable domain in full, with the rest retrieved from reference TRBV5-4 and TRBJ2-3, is ETGVTQSPTHLIKTRGQQVTLRCSSQSGHNTVSWYQQALGQGPQFIFQYYREEENGRGNFPPRFSGLQFPNYSSELNVNALELDDSALYLCASSSEGSTDTQYFGPGTRLTVL.

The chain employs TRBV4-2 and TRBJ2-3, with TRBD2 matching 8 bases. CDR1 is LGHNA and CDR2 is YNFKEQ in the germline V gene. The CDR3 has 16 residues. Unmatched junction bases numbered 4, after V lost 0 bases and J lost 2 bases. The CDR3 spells CASSQEGGGFTDTQYF. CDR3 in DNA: TGTGCCAGCAGCCAAGAAGGCGGGGGGTTCACAGATACGCAGTATTTT.

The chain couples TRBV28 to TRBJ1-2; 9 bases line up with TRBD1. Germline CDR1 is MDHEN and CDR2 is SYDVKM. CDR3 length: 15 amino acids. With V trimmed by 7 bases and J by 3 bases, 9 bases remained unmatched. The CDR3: CASNLGTGWHYGYTF. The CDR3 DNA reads TGTGCCAGCAACTTAGGGACAGGGTGGCACTATGGCTACACCTTC.

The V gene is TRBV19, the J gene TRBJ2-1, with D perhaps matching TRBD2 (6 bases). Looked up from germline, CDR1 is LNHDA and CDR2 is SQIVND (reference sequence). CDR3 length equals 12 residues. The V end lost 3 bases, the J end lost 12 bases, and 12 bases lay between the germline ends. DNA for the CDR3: TGTGCCAGTAGTATGGGGGTCGGGGGGCAGTTCTTC. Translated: CASSMGVGGQFF. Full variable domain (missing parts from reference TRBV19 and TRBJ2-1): DGGITQSPKYLFRKEGQNVTLSCEQNLNHDAMYWYRQDPGQGLRLIYYSQIVNDFQKGDIAEGYSVSREKKESFPLTVTSAQKNPTAFYLCASSMGVGGQFFGPGTRLTVL.